The following is a T cell receptor (beta chain) sequence with its context. Its target is unknown. The data belong to a study of T cells in tumors after PD-1 blockade. Turning to the study itself: Mean per blood sample: about 110,000 templates (about 24,679-260,000), 36,536 unique clonotypes.

Sequenced by immunoSEQ multiplex PCR; TCRdb stores in-frame clones only, minus some. The data contain approximately 48,000 clones, 65% to 85% of them singletons. Study-wide results and limits: Some novel exhausted tumor clones appeared in pre-treatment blood, suggesting peripheral recruitment.

Trimming took 7 bases from V and 5 from J, leaving 14 bases between them. The CDR3 runs 14 residues. CDR1 is MDHEN and CDR2 is SYDVKM in the germline V gene. This receptor was obtained from a human donor with basal cell carcinoma. V usage is TRBV28 and J usage is TRBJ2-2; maybe TRBD2 (5 bases). Sequenced material: PBMCs, taken before anti-PD-1 treatment. The CDR3 protein is CASTIGRRTGELFF. CDR3 sequence (DNA): TGTGCCAGCACAATAGGACGGAGGACCGGGGAGCTGTTTTTT. Complete variable domain (other parts from reference TRBV28 and TRBJ2-2): DVKVTQSSRYLVKRTGEKVFLECVQDMDHENMFWYRQDPGLGLRLIYFSYDVKMKEKGDIPEGYSVSREKKERFSLILESASTNQTSMYLCASTIGRRTGELFFGEGSRLTVL.